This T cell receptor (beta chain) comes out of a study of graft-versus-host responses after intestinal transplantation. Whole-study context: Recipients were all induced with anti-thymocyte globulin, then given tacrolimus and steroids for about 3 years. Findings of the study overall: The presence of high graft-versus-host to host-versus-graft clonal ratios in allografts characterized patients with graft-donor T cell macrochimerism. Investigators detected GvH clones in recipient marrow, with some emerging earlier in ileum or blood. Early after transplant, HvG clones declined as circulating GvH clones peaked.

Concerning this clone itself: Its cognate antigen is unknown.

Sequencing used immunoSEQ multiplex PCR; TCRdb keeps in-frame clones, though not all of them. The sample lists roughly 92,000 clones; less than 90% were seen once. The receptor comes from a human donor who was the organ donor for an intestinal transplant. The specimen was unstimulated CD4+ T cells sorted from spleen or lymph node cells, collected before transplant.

This CDR3 reads CAISESFLTGEKLFF. The CDR3 coding sequence is TGTGCCATCAGTGAGTCGTTCCTAACGGGGGAAAAACTGTTTTTT. This chain joins TRBV10-3 and TRBJ1-4, with unresolved D. V was cut by 0 bases and J by 8 bases, with 13 bases left in between. The CDR3 spans 15 residues. The germline gives CDR1 ENHRY, CDR2 SYGVKD.